This TCR beta chain appears in the sequencing data of a study of blood T cell repertoires in COVID-19. Overall study context: COVID-19 samples from acute and convalescent phases originated in the United States, Italy and Spain.

This study enrolled people aged 18 to 89 from about two dozen US geographic areas. Cohort 3 donors were reported recovered after two negative PCRs, clearance, or symptom resolution. In the source study's methods: Amplification of reference gene primers provided the estimated nucleated cell counts. Profiled with immunoSEQ multiplex PCR; TCRdb holds only in-frame clones, not every one. For V, J and clone size, that table is used; D and trimming come from the DNA. The table has roughly 160,000 clones, approximately 80% seen once. This CDR3 is built from 15 residues. Germline V gene lookup returns CDR1 MNHNS and CDR2 SASEGT. Trimming cost V 7 bases and J 3 bases, with 16 bases left between them.

The sequencing sample was made of PBMCs or T cells enriched from blood (not recorded which). The chain carries TRBV6-1 and TRBJ2-1; the D gene is possibly TRBD1 (6 bases). The sequence came from a woman in her sixties or seventies who had recovered from COVID-19. In nucleotides, the CDR3 is TGTGCCAGCAACCTAGGGACAACTCTCTACAATGAGCAGTTCTTC. It yields the protein CASNLGTTLYNEQFF.